The present entry profiles one T cell receptor (beta chain) with its context. No antigen is known for it. 5'RACE template switching with UMIs produced the TCR beta cDNA. TCRdb reprocessed the 5' RACE reads and keeps a single row for each CDR3 protein, giving no DNA. The sample table sets out 450,000 to 600,000 distinct CDR3 sequences. This sample was taken from a study of T cells expressing NK-cell markers. Notes on the study in general: Of the CD8+ T cells in about 6 donors, about 1.0-7.5% belonged to dominant NKG2C+ clonotypes.

The CDR3 loop spans 16 amino acids. Germline CDR1 reads SGDLS; CDR2 reads YYNGEE. V usage is TRBV9 and J usage is TRBJ2-2; TCRdb lists TRBD1, though no DNA is available to test this call. What was sequenced was blood T cells: a sorted CD56 or NKG2C T cell subset, CD4+ or CD8+ T cells, or bulk PBMC T cells (not recorded which). The TCR was taken from a man aged 18 to 29 in good health. The CDR3 reads CASSVATSRDTGELFF.